This passage covers 23 T cell receptor beta chains from one sample sequenced in a study of shared clonotypes between healthy human individuals. Some clones are missing from TCRdb's copy, which holds only in-frame ones; the method was immunoSEQ multiplex PCR. The sample gives 2 million to 2.5 million clones, approximately 95% of which show up once; 0.13% is in the top ten. The specimen was naive CD4+ T cells sorted from blood. Subset given: CD45RA+ positively selected. Source of these receptors: a young man in good health.

The chain joins TRBV27 to TRBJ1-6, with 7 bases fitting TRBD1. Germline V CDR1 and CDR2: MNHEY, SMNVEV (reference sequence). The V segment lost 5 bases and the J segment 7 bases; nucleotides outside the gene matches: 5. The CDR3 is made up of 14 amino acids. CDR3 DNA: TGTGCCAGCAGTCCCGGACAGGTCAATTCACCCCTCCACTTT. This translates into CASSPGQVNSPLHF.

This rearrangement joins TRBV19 to TRBJ2-5; 11 nucleotides align to TRBD2. V was clipped by 3 bases and J by 5 bases; unmatched bases: 8. CDR1 and CDR2 from the germline V gene are LNHDA and SQIVND (reference sequence). The length of the CDR3 is 16 residues. Here the CDR3 reads CASSMITSGSRETQYF. CDR3 in DNA: TGTGCCAGTAGTATGATAACTAGCGGGAGCCGGGAGACCCAGTACTTC. Supplemented by reference TRBV19 and TRBJ2-5, the full variable domain reads DGGITQSPKYLFRKEGQNVTLSCEQNLNHDAMYWYRQDPGQGLRLIYYSQIVNDFQKGDIAEGYSVSREKKESFPLTVTSAQKNPTAFYLCASSMITSGSRETQYFGPGTRLLVL.

The chain has TRBV5-1 and TRBJ1-5; possible D gene TRBD1, 5 bases. Trimming took off 4 bases at V and 6 bases at J, with 17 bases between the two ends. There are 15 residues in the CDR3. Germline lookup yields CDR1 SGHRS and CDR2 YFSETQ. This CDR3 is CASSATPGSVQPQHF. The CDR3 coding sequence is TGCGCCAGCAGCGCAACCCCAGGGTCTGTTCAGCCCCAGCATTTT. The whole variable domain, remainder taken from reference TRBV5-1 and TRBJ1-5, is KAGVTQTPRYLIKTRGQQVTLSCSPISGHRSVSWYQQTPGQGLQFLFEYFSETQRNKGNFPGRFSGRQFSNSRSEMNVSTLELGDSALYLCASSATPGSVQPQHFGDGTRLSIL.

The chain combines TRBV11-2 with TRBJ1-1; no clear D gene. The germline gives CDR1 SGHAT, CDR2 FQNNGV. The V and J ends lost 1 base and 0 bases respectively, with 21 bases between them. The CDR3 contains 19 residues. The CDR3 region is CASSLVLIPHTTVNTEAFF. The CDR3 nucleotides are TGTGCCAGCAGCTTAGTCCTAATTCCCCATACAACAGTGAACACTGAAGCTTTCTTT. Variable domain in full (rest from reference TRBV11-2 and TRBJ1-1): EAGVAQSPRYKIIEKRQSVAFWCNPISGHATLYWYQQILGQGPKLLIQFQNNGVVDDSQLPKDRFSAERLKGVDSTLKIQPAKLEDSAVYLCASSLVLIPHTTVNTEAFFGQGTRLTVV.

V is TRBV7-9 and J is TRBJ2-7, with TRBD1 identical over 7 bases. This CDR3 has 14 amino acids. With V trimmed by 5 bases and J by 6 bases, 10 bases remained unmatched. Germline CDR1 SEHNR, CDR2 FQNEAQ (reference sequence). CDR3 residues: CASSIEGTVGEQYF. The DNA for the CDR3 is TGTGCCAGCAGCATCGAGGGGACAGTCGGCGAGCAGTACTTC.

This chain joins TRBV4-3 and TRBJ2-1, with D hard to call. CDR1 and CDR2 from the germline V gene are LGHNA and YSLEER. The germline V and J ends were trimmed by 4 bases and 11 bases, with 12 bases remaining between them. The CDR3 contains 12 residues. The CDR3 is CASSRQDGKQFF. CDR3 nucleotide sequence: TGCGCCAGCAGCCGGCAGGATGGGAAGCAGTTCTTC.

This clone has only one observation. V gene TRBV7-2 combines with J gene TRBJ2-7; a possible D gene is TRBD1 (6 bases). V lost 4 bases to trimming and J lost 0 bases, with 10 bases between them. Per germline, CDR1 SGHTA and CDR2 FQGNSA. The CDR3 spans 14 residues. The CDR3 coding sequence is TGTGCCAGCAGCTCTGAGACAGGCTCCTACGAGCAGTACTTC. This translates into CASSSETGSYEQYF.

The rearrangement joins TRBV18 to TRBJ2-1, with D possibly matching TRBD2 (6 bases). The CDR3 contains 16 residues. The germline V and J ends were trimmed by 0 bases and 5 bases, with 14 bases remaining between them. The germline V gene encodes CDR1 KGHSH and CDR2 LQKENI. The CDR3 DNA is TGTGCCAGCTCACCACCGAGGAGGGAGAGGAACAATGAGCAGTTCTTC. This gives the protein CASSPPRRERNNEQFF. The full variable domain, rest sourced from reference TRBV18 and TRBJ2-1, is NAGVMQNPRHLVRRRGQEARLRCSPMKGHSHVYWYRQLPEEGLKFMVYLQKENIIDESGMPKERFSAEFPKEGPSILRIQQVVRGDSAAYFCASSPPRRERNNEQFFGPGTRLTVL.

CDR3 sequence (DNA): TGTGCCAGCAGCTTAAATACAAAGTCGGGCGAGCAGTACTTC. This gives the protein CASSLNTKSGEQYF. V is TRBV7-8 and J is TRBJ2-7; no clear D. The CDR3 totals 14 residues. V was shortened by 2 bases and J by 6 bases, with 14 bases between the two germline ends. CDR1 SGHVS and CDR2 FQNEAQ come from the germline V gene.

This chain connects TRBV15 to TRBJ1-3; 12 bases are shared with TRBD1. Unmatched junction bases numbered 7, after V lost 1 base and J lost 0 bases. Germline loops: CDR1 LNHNV, CDR2 YYDKDF (reference sequence). The CDR3 contains 19 residues. CDR3 DNA: TGTGCCACCAGCAGAGTAGGGACAGGGGGCAGGAACTCTGGAAACACCATATATTTT. This gives the protein CATSRVGTGGRNSGNTIYF.

In the case of this clone: At one end, the junction sequence differs from germline, possibly due to a read error. The rearrangement joins TRBV6-5 to TRBJ1-1, with 7 bases identical to TRBD1. CDR1 and CDR2 from the germline V gene are MNHEY and SVGAGI. The CDR3 is 16 amino acids. The CDR3 DNA reads TGTGCCAGCAGTCACTCCCTGTTCGACAGGGCGGGCGAAGCTTTCTTT. It specifies CASSHSLFDRAGEAFF.

This chain uses TRBV10-3 with TRBJ2-5; 9 nucleotides agree with TRBD2. The length of the CDR3 is 13 residues. CDR1 is ENHRY, CDR2 SYGVKD, per germline. The junction had 5 bases not matched to a gene; V was cut back by 7 bases and J by 5 bases. The CDR3 sequence: CAINGGGAETQYF. DNA for the CDR3: TGTGCCATCAATGGCGGGGGGGCGGAGACCCAGTACTTC.

V is TRBV29-1 and J is TRBJ1-2; a weak D match, TRBD1 (5 bases). The CDR3 sequence is 13 residues long. Trimming took 3 bases from V and 2 from J, leaving 10 bases between them. The germline gives CDR1 SQVTM, CDR2 ANQGSEA. The CDR3 nucleotides are TGCAGCGTTGAGGGTCAGGGCAACTATGGCTACACCTTC. It encodes CSVEGQGNYGYTF.

This chain connects TRBV6-6 to TRBJ1-5; D remains ambiguous. Germline CDR1 and CDR2: MNHNY and SVGAGI (reference sequence). The CDR3 runs to 13 residues. V was trimmed by 5 bases and J by 6 bases, leaving 11 bases between them. The CDR3 here is CASSPDMGQPQHF. The CDR3 coding sequence is TGTGCCAGCAGTCCGGATATGGGTCAGCCCCAGCATTTT.

Concerning this clone itself: Other nucleotide sequences in the sample specify the same CDR3. The V call is TRBV11-2, the J call TRBJ2-7; D gene ambiguous. V dropped 1 base and J dropped 0 bases, with 7 bases sitting between them. Germline V lookup: CDR1 SGHAT, CDR2 FQNNGV. The CDR3 has 14 amino acids. The CDR3 DNA is TGTGCCAGCAGCTTAGGAGGAACCTCCTACGAGCAGTACTTC. Amino acid sequence: CASSLGGTSYEQYF.

The gene calls are TRBV5-1 and TRBJ2-7; perhaps D is TRBD1 or TRBD2 (6 bases each). There are 14 residues in the CDR3. Germline V gives CDR1 SGHRS, CDR2 YFSETQ. Trimming removed 4 bases from V and 7 bases from J, with 18 bases in between. The CDR3 nucleotides are TGCGCCAGCAGCACCGGAGGGGGGTCGGGAGAGCAGTACTTC. Encoded protein: CASSTGGGSGEQYF. Complete variable domain (other parts from reference TRBV5-1 and TRBJ2-7): KAGVTQTPRYLIKTRGQQVTLSCSPISGHRSVSWYQQTPGQGLQFLFEYFSETQRNKGNFPGRFSGRQFSNSRSEMNVSTLELGDSALYLCASSTGGGSGEQYFGPGTRLTVT.

V is TRBV5-4 and J is TRBJ2-3; TRBD2 aligns across 7 bases. J gave up 11 bases and V 4 bases, and 7 bases lay outside the gene matches. Germline CDR1 is SGHNT and CDR2 is YYREEE (reference sequence). The CDR3 runs to 12 residues. The CDR3 region is CASSTGLVEQYF. The CDR3 DNA is TGTGCCAGCAGCACCGGACTAGTCGAGCAGTATTTT.

The chain is built from TRBV5-6 and TRBJ2-7; D is undetermined. The CDR3 sequence is 13 residues long. The germline V gene encodes CDR1 SGHDT and CDR2 YYEEEE. V was clipped by 2 bases and J by 2 bases, with 8 bases between them. CDR3 residues: CASSFGRAYEQYF. CDR3 sequence (DNA): TGTGCCAGCAGCTTTGGCCGCGCCTACGAGCAGTACTTC.

The CDR3 sequence is CASLGVQTDTQYF. CDR3 in DNA: TGTGCCAGCTTAGGGGTTCAGACAGATACGCAGTATTTT. The V gene is TRBV6-6, the J gene TRBJ2-3, with D perhaps TRBD1 (5 bases). Trimming cost V 8 bases and J 3 bases, with 12 bases left between them. There are 13 residues in the CDR3. The germline V gene has CDR1 MNHNY and CDR2 SVGAGI (reference sequence).

A single count supports this clone. Other DNA sequences of this sample code for an identical CDR3. The chain employs TRBV7-2 and TRBJ1-1; the D is unclear. Germline CDR1 is SGHTA and CDR2 is FQGNSA. The CDR3 has 15 residues. V lost 1 base, J lost 1 base, and 10 bases lay in between. The CDR3 coding sequence is TGTGCCAGCAGCTTAGTAGGAGGCGCGAACACTGAAGCTTTCTTT. Residues: CASSLVGGANTEAFF.

This chain links TRBV19 with TRBJ2-3; D might be TRBD1 (6 bases). The CDR3 spans 15 residues. Trimming stripped 5 bases from V and 6 bases from J, with 18 bases between. Germline CDR1 and CDR2: LNHDA and SQIVND (reference sequence). The CDR3 nucleotides are TGTGCCAGTAGTCCAGGGGTCACAGGATCTGATACGCAGTATTTT. Amino acid sequence: CASSPGVTGSDTQYF.

Regarding this clone: Different DNA sequences within this sample yield the same CDR3. DNA for the CDR3: TGCGCCAGCAGCCTGGACAGGACGAACACCGGGGAGCTGTTTTTT. Translating it yields CASSLDRTNTGELFF. The gene calls are TRBV5-1 and TRBJ2-2, with TRBD1 matching 7 bases. The CDR3 spans 15 residues. The germline CDR1 and CDR2 sequences are SGHRS and YFSETQ. Losses at the gene ends were 4 bases for V and 0 bases for J; bases not matched to a gene: 3.

Only one count was recorded for this clone. Other DNA variants within this sample encode the same CDR3. This sequence joins TRBV5-1 and TRBJ2-2, with 7 nucleotides matching TRBD1. The CDR3 spans 15 residues. V shed 4 bases and J 6 bases; nucleotides not matched to a gene: 9. Per germline, CDR1 SGHRS and CDR2 YFSETQ. For the CDR3, the DNA is TGCGCCAGCAGCCCTGACAGGGTAGGGGCCGGGGAGCTGTTTTTT. This translates into CASSPDRVGAGELFF.